A single sample gave rise to the 18 T cell receptor beta chains below, sequenced in a study of shared T cell receptors in the human thymus. Here immunoSEQ multiplex PCR was the method, and the copy in TCRdb shows in-frame clones only, minus some. The sample records hundreds of thousands of clones, approximately 88% being singletons. These data were likewise used in another study, on human thymus T cells.

Specimen: thymocytes. These receptor sequences come from a boy younger than two with a congenital heart defect.

V gene TRBV7-8 combines with J gene TRBJ2-7; the match to TRBD2 covers 9 bases. Germline CDR1 and CDR2: SGHVS and FQNEAQ. The CDR3 spans 15 residues. After removal of 3 bases from V and 2 bases from J, the junction contained 5 bases not matched to a gene. CDR3 sequence reads: CASSFLAGSPYEQYF. CDR3 sequence (DNA): TGTGCCAGCAGCTTCCTAGCGGGATCCCCCTACGAGCAGTACTTC. Filled out from reference TRBV7-8 and TRBJ2-7, the complete variable domain reads GAGVSQSPRYKVAKRGQDVALRCDPISGHVSLFWYQQALGQGPEFLTYFQNEAQLDKSGLPSDRFFAERPEGSVSTLKIQRTQQEDSAVYLCASSFLAGSPYEQYFGPGTRLTVT.

The rearrangement uses TRBV6-1 and TRBJ2-1, with D possibly matching TRBD2 (7 bases). The CDR3 covers 20 residues. Germline CDR1 and CDR2: MNHNS and SASEGT. V was cut by 0 bases and J by 3 bases, with 24 bases left in between. The CDR3 loop reads CASSEAPPGTLARNYNEQFF. The CDR3 bases are TGTGCCAGCAGTGAAGCCCCCCCTGGGACACTAGCGCGTAACTACAATGAGCAGTTCTTC.

The rearrangement joins TRBV5-1 to TRBJ2-3; 7 bases are shared with TRBD1. CDR1 SGHRS and CDR2 YFSETQ come from the germline V gene. After removal of 4 bases from V and 2 bases from J, the junction contained 1 base not matched to a gene. The CDR3 covers 13 residues. The CDR3 is CASSGQDTDTQYF. The CDR3, as DNA: TGCGCCAGCAGCGGACAGGACACAGATACGCAGTATTTT.

This clone occurred once. V is TRBV7-2 and J is TRBJ2-7; TRBD2 matches at 12 bases. The CDR3 has 18 amino acids. CDR1 and CDR2 from the germline V gene are SGHTA and FQGNSA. The V segment lost 5 bases and the J segment 5 bases; nucleotides outside the gene matches: 16. CDR3 sequence reads: CASSGEGRLAGASHEQYF. CDR3 nucleotide sequence: TGTGCCAGCAGCGGAGAGGGGAGACTAGCGGGAGCAAGCCACGAGCAGTACTTC.

The chain links TRBV30 to TRBJ2-3, with 9 bases fitting TRBD2. The V gene's germline CDR1 is GTSNPN and CDR2 SVGIG (reference sequence). V lost 3 bases to trimming and J lost 5 bases; unmatched junction nucleotides: 6. CDR3 size: 14 residues. In nucleotides, the CDR3 is TGTGCCTGGAGGGGTAGCGGGAGACAAGATACGCAGTATTTT. Amino acid sequence: CAWRGSGRQDTQYF.

This chain connects TRBV6-1 to TRBJ2-7; 9 bases are a match to TRBD1. Germline loops: CDR1 MNHNS, CDR2 SASEGT. The CDR3 has 15 amino acids. J was trimmed by 4 bases and V by 8 bases; bases with no gene match: 12. CDR3 residues: CASDEGQGPSYEQYF. The CDR3 bases are TGTGCCAGCGACGAAGGACAGGGGCCCTCTTACGAGCAGTACTTC.

CDR3 in DNA: TGTGCCAGCAGCTTGGCGGGGACAGGGGACTCTGGAAACACCATATATTTT. Translating gives CASSLAGTGDSGNTIYF. The chain has TRBV5-6 and TRBJ1-3; TRBD1 matches at 10 bases. Germline V gene data show CDR1 as SGHDT and CDR2 as YYEEEE. V trimming: 0 bases; J trimming: 0 bases; junction bases outside the gene matches: 3. This CDR3 region has 17 residues.

This chain connects TRBV10-3 to TRBJ2-3; 7 nucleotides line up with TRBD2. The length of the CDR3 is 12 residues. CDR1 ENHRY and CDR2 SYGVKD come from the germline V gene. V shed 8 bases and J 3 bases; nucleotides not matched to a gene: 2. CDR3: CAISGGTDTQYF. Written as DNA, the CDR3 is TGTGCCATCTCGGGGGGTACAGATACGCAGTATTTT.

The V and J genes are TRBV25-1 and TRBJ2-5, with D perhaps TRBD1 (6 bases). Germline V CDR1 and CDR2: MGHDK, SYGVNS. This CDR3 region has 15 residues. The V end was cut by 5 bases, the J end by 1 base, with 14 bases between. The CDR3 bases are TGTGCCAGCAGTACCGATCAGGGGCCCCAAGAGACCCAGTACTTC. Residues: CASSTDQGPQETQYF.

This chain uses TRBV5-1 with TRBJ2-7, with D possibly being TRBD2 (5 bases). The V and J ends lost 4 bases and 3 bases respectively, with 17 bases between them. Germline CDR1 is SGHRS and CDR2 is YFSETQ. This CDR3 contains 15 residues. The CDR3 reads CASSLQASPLYEQYF. CDR3 bases: TGCGCCAGCAGCCTTCAGGCTAGCCCCCTCTACGAGCAGTACTTC.

In this sample, this clone turned up once. The V call is TRBV5-1, the J call TRBJ1-2, with TRBD1 as a possible D gene (6 bases). In germline, CDR1 is SGHRS, CDR2 YFSETQ. The V end was cut by 2 bases, the J end by 3 bases, with 14 bases between. This CDR3 region has 15 residues. The CDR3 coding sequence is TGCGCCAGCAGCTTACAGGGAGGGAGTTACTATGGCTACACCTTC. Protein product: CASSLQGGSYYGYTF.

J is TRBJ2-3 and V is TRBV4-3; 13 bases map to TRBD2. The CDR3 has 15 residues. Germline lookup yields CDR1 LGHNA and CDR2 YSLEER. J gave up 3 bases and V 8 bases, and 5 bases lay outside the gene matches. This CDR3 reads CASGLAGEGTDTQYF. CDR3 nucleotides: TGCGCCAGCGGACTAGCGGGAGAGGGGACAGATACGCAGTATTTT.

This chain connects TRBV5-1 to TRBJ2-7; 11 bases fit TRBD2. V lost 4 bases and J lost 5; bases outside the gene matches: 14. Germline V lookup: CDR1 SGHRS, CDR2 YFSETQ. The CDR3 runs 17 residues. DNA of the CDR3: TGCGCCAGCAGCCCGCCCGGGACTAGCGGCGGGACCCACGAGCAGTACTTC. Its protein is CASSPPGTSGGTHEQYF.

The rearrangement links TRBV9 to TRBJ2-5; 7 bases are shared with TRBD1. CDR3 length equals 16 residues. After removal of 4 bases from V and 0 bases from J, the junction contained 9 bases not matched to a gene. Germline CDR1 reads SGDLS; CDR2 reads YYNGEE. The CDR3 here is CASSSLDRRYQETQYF. CDR3 sequence (DNA): TGTGCCAGCAGCTCATTGGACAGGAGGTACCAAGAGACCCAGTACTTC.

The chain combines TRBV9 with TRBJ1-1, with D unresolved. Trimming removed 0 bases at V and 4 bases at J, with 16 bases between. Germline CDR1 is SGDLS and CDR2 is YYNGEE. CDR3 length: 16 residues. DNA of the CDR3: TGTGCCAGCAGCGTAGTCCCACTTCCAGAGGCCACTGAAGCTTTCTTT. Its translation is CASSVVPLPEATEAFF.

This clone appeared a single time. The gene calls are TRBV7-2 and TRBJ2-7; 7 nucleotides align to TRBD2. The CDR3 runs to 15 residues. Trimming took 3 bases from V and 5 from J; bases not matched to a gene: 10. The germline CDR1 and CDR2 sequences are SGHTA and FQGNSA. The CDR3 loop reads CASSFRRLAANEQYF. In DNA form, the CDR3 reads TGTGCCAGCAGCTTTAGGCGGCTAGCGGCGAACGAGCAGTACTTC.

The DNA for the CDR3 is TGTGCCAGCAGCCCCCAGGGCGCGGCGGGAGGGCCCTCCTACGAGCAGTACTTC. Translating gives CASSPQGAAGGPSYEQYF. The rearrangement links TRBV7-3 to TRBJ2-7, with TRBD2 identical over 9 bases. V lost 5 bases, J lost 0 bases, and 14 bases stayed unmatched. This CDR3 comprises 18 residues. Germline loops: CDR1 SGHTA, CDR2 FQGTGA.

The chain uses TRBV7-9 and TRBJ2-1, with TRBD2 identical over 7 bases. The ends lost 5 bases at V and 0 bases at J; junction bases unmatched: 7. The germline gives CDR1 SEHNR, CDR2 FQNEAQ (reference sequence). This CDR3 contains 16 residues. This chain's CDR3 is CASSPETGGSYNEQFF. CDR3 DNA: TGTGCCAGCAGCCCTGAGACGGGGGGCTCCTACAATGAGCAGTTCTTC.